This T cell receptor beta chain was identified during a study of cytomegalovirus exposure and HLA in healthy donors. General study points: Several of the most significant clusters appeared, in a later analysis, to be linked to common viral pathogens.

V shed 8 bases and J 7 bases; nucleotides not matched to a gene: 13. Per the germline V gene, CDR1 is MDHEN and CDR2 is SYDVKM. The CDR3 loop spans 15 amino acids. The study ran its PCR with 60 Vbeta and 13 Jbeta primers. Data came from immunoSEQ multiplex PCR; TCRdb stores just in-frame clones and leaves some out. The listing records approximately 110,000 clones. Comment on this clone: Its antigen is unidentified.

Sequenced: PBMCs. The gene calls are TRBV28 and TRBJ1-5, with 8 positions matching TRBD1. This sequence was found in a man aged 30 to 45 in good health and CMV-seronegative. Written as DNA, the CDR3 is TGTGCCAGCGGATCCGGGTCAGGGGGCGTCCAGCCCCAGCATTTT. It yields the protein CASGSGSGGVQPQHF.